The 16 T cell receptor beta chains below all came from one sample that was sequenced in a study of blood T cell repertoires in COVID-19. The protocol was immunoSEQ multiplex PCR, while the TCRdb copy is restricted to in-frame clones and leaves out a portion. This sample has approximately 160,000 clones, with 80% to 90% found just once. The sample consisted of peripheral blood. Receptors were obtained from a human donor in a cohort sampled during active COVID-19.

This clone showed up just once. The rearrangement uses TRBV6-2 or TRBV6-3 and TRBJ2-7; D call uncertain. The CDR3 is 12 amino acids. Trimming shortened V by 6 bases and J by 3 bases, and 9 bases separated the two germline ends. Germline CDR1 is MNHEY and CDR2 is SVGEGT. The CDR3 loop is CASSPQNYEQYF. The CDR3 coding sequence is TGTGCCAGCAGCCCACAGAACTACGAGCAGTACTTC.

The chain combines TRBV30 with TRBJ1-5; D uncertain. This CDR3 comprises 14 residues. Germline values: CDR1 GTSNPN, CDR2 SVGIG (reference sequence). V dropped 4 bases and J dropped 0 bases, with 10 bases sitting between them. This chain's CDR3 is CAWTHGDSNQPQHF. The CDR3 DNA reads TGTGCCTGGACGCATGGAGATAGCAATCAGCCCCAGCATTTT.

Points on this clone: This sample also contains other DNA sequences that code for the same CDR3. V and J are TRBV5-1 and TRBJ2-1; TRBD1 aligns across 9 bases. Germline V gives CDR1 SGHRS, CDR2 YFSETQ. The CDR3 runs to 15 residues. Trimming took 2 bases from V and 4 from J; bases not matched to a gene: 4. CDR3 nucleotides: TGCGCCAGCAGCTTCACAGGGGGCGCGTACAATGAGCAGTTCTTC. It specifies CASSFTGGAYNEQFF.

This clone has only one observation. The chain combines TRBV18 with TRBJ2-1; 7 bases line up with TRBD1. J was trimmed by 5 bases and V by 1 base; bases with no gene match: 5. The V gene's germline CDR1 is KGHSH and CDR2 LQKENI. This CDR3 is 15 amino acids long. The CDR3 region is CASSPLTGADNEQFF. DNA for the CDR3: TGTGCCAGCTCACCACTTACAGGGGCCGACAATGAGCAGTTCTTC.

This clone has a handful of counts. CDR3 sequence: CASSVLQGTNTGELFF. The CDR3, as DNA: TGTGCCAGCAGCGTACTCCAGGGGACGAACACCGGGGAGCTGTTTTTT. The chain uses TRBV9 and TRBJ2-2; D is perhaps TRBD1 (6 bases). CDR1 SGDLS and CDR2 YYNGEE come from the germline V gene. The CDR3 length is 16 residues. V was shortened by 1 base and J by 0 bases, with 10 bases between the two germline ends. Complete variable domain (other parts from reference TRBV9 and TRBJ2-2): DSGVTQTPKHLITATGQRVTLRCSPRSGDLSVYWYQQSLDQGLQFLIQYYNGEERAKGNILERFSAQQFPDLHSELNLSSLELGDSALYFCASSVLQGTNTGELFFGEGSRLTVL.

The rearrangement uses TRBV6-5 and TRBJ1-3; weak D call: TRBD1 (5 bases). The CDR3 contains 16 residues. Germline V CDR1 and CDR2: MNHEY, SVGAGI. Trimming stripped 0 bases from V and 1 base from J, with 10 bases between. CDR3 sequence: CASSYSRGGSGNTIYF. As DNA, the CDR3 is TGTGCCAGCAGTTACTCCCGGGGGGGGTCTGGAAACACCATATATTTT.

Comments on this clone: The sample carries other DNA sequences with the same CDR3. This chain links TRBV15 with TRBJ2-5; 12 positions match TRBD2. The CDR3 has 16 residues. Per germline, CDR1 LNHNV and CDR2 YYDKDF (reference sequence). Germline trimming cut 0 bases from V and 4 bases from J; bases unmatched to any gene: 3. The CDR3 DNA reads as TGTGCCACCAGCAGAGATCTAGCGGGGGGGCCAGAGACCCAGTACTTC. Translated: CATSRDLAGGPETQYF.

The chain recombines TRBV11-2 with TRBJ2-1; D gene uncertain. V was clipped by 1 base and J by 4 bases, with 17 bases between them. Germline values: CDR1 SGHAT, CDR2 FQNNGV. The CDR3 loop spans 17 amino acids. For the CDR3, the DNA is TGTGCCAGCAGCTTAGCTCTCCCGCAGAGGTCATACAATGAGCAGTTCTTC. Residues: CASSLALPQRSYNEQFF.

The rearrangement joins TRBV16 to TRBJ1-5; D is ambiguous. The V and J ends lost 1 base and 6 bases respectively, with 13 bases between them. The germline V gene encodes CDR1 KGHSY and CDR2 FQNENV. CDR3 size: 15 residues. DNA for the CDR3: TGTGCCAGCAGCCAATTCGGCAGGACTGGTCAGCCCCAGCATTTT. Residues: CASSQFGRTGQPQHF.

The chain recombines TRBV5-1 with TRBJ2-2, with TRBD1 matching over 7 bases. Trimming removed 4 bases from V and 6 bases from J; junction bases left unmatched: 12. CDR3 size: 16 residues. CDR1 and CDR2 (germline): SGHRS, YFSETQ. Written as DNA, the CDR3 is TGCGCCAGCAGCCAGCTAACTAGGACAGGTGCCGGGGAGCTGTTTTTT. Translation: CASSQLTRTGAGELFF.

The gene calls are TRBV29-1 and TRBJ2-5; 8 bases map to TRBD2. The J segment lost 4 bases and the V segment lost 2 bases, leaving 12 bases of the junction unmatched. Germline V gene data show CDR1 as SQVTM and CDR2 as ANQGSEA. The CDR3 loop spans 16 amino acids. This CDR3 reads CSVEPILRLAPETQYF. The CDR3 nucleotides read TGCAGCGTTGAACCAATCCTAAGACTAGCGCCAGAGACCCAGTACTTC.

The rearrangement joins TRBV30 to TRBJ2-6; TRBD2 matches 7 bases. Germline CDR1 reads GTSNPN; CDR2 reads SVGIG (reference sequence). Trimming cost V 3 bases and J 0 bases; bases outside gene matches: 14. CDR3 length: 19 amino acids. Here the CDR3 reads CAWRLGREKINSGANVLTF. The CDR3 DNA sequence: TGTGCCTGGAGGCTGGGGAGGGAGAAGATAAACTCTGGGGCCAACGTCCTGACTTTC.

A single count supports this clone. This chain links TRBV7-2 with TRBJ1-2; D possibly corresponds to TRBD1 (6 bases). Trimming pared 5 bases from V and 5 bases from J, leaving 21 bases between. The length of the CDR3 is 16 residues. In germline, CDR1 is SGHTA, CDR2 FQGNSA. CDR3 nucleotide sequence: TGTGCCAGCAGCCAGAGACGACAGGTGGTTGGTTATGGCTACACCTTC. The encoded protein is CASSQRRQVVGYGYTF.

J is TRBJ1-1 and V is TRBV6-6, with 9 bases identical to TRBD1. Per the germline V gene, CDR1 is MNHNY and CDR2 is SVGAGI (reference sequence). The CDR3 has 13 residues. Trimming took 2 bases from V and 11 from J; bases not matched to a gene: 6. The CDR3 region has the DNA TGTGCCAGCAGTTACAAGGGACAGGGCACGGCTTTCTTT. It is translated as CASSYKGQGTAFF.

V is TRBV29-1 and J is TRBJ2-1; weak D call: TRBD2 (5 bases). The length of the CDR3 is 13 residues. Germline V lookup: CDR1 SQVTM, CDR2 ANQGSEA. V lost 7 bases and J lost 6, with 16 bases in between. This chain's CDR3 is CSAKGQLGNEQFF. The DNA of the CDR3 is TGCAGCGCGAAAGGCCAACTAGGCAATGAGCAGTTCTTC.

A single count supports this clone. The gene calls are TRBV5-8 and TRBJ1-2, with D perhaps TRBD1 (5 bases). V was pared by 4 bases and J by 3 bases, with 19 bases between. The CDR3 length is 16 residues. CDR1 and CDR2 from the germline V gene are SGHTS and YDEGEE. This CDR3 is CASSPDGAGSYYGYTF. The CDR3 DNA sequence: TGTGCCAGCAGCCCGGATGGGGCAGGGTCGTACTATGGCTACACCTTC.